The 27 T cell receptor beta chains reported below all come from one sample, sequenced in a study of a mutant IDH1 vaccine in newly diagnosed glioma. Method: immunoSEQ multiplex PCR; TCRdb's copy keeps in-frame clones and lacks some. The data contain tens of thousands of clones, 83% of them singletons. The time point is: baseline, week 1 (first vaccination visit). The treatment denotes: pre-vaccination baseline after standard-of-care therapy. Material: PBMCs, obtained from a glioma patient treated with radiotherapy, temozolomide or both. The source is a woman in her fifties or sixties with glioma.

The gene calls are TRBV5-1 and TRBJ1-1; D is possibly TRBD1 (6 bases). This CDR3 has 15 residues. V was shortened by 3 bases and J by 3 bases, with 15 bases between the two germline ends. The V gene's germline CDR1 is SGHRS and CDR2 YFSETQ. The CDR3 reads CASSSERTAYTEAFF. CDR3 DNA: TGCGCCAGCAGCTCCGAACGGACAGCTTACACTGAAGCTTTCTTT.

The CDR3 is CATSRDINGGSDGYTF. The CDR3 DNA reads TGTGCCACCAGCAGAGATATCAATGGGGGCTCCGATGGCTACACCTTC. This chain connects TRBV15 to TRBJ1-2, with D maybe TRBD1 (6 bases). The V end was cut by 0 bases, the J end by 6 bases, with 17 bases between. The CDR3 is 16 residues long. The germline V gene has CDR1 LNHNV and CDR2 YYDKDF (reference sequence).

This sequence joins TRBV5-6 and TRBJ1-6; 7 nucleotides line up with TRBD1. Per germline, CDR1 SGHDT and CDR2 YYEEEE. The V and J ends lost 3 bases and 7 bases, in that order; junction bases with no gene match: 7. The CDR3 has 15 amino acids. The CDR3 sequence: CASSWGDRENSPLHF. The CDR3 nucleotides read TGTGCCAGCAGCTGGGGGGACAGAGAAAATTCACCCCTCCACTTT.

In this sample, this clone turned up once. The CDR3 sequence: CASSQTLAEQFF. The CDR3 bases are TGCGCCAGCAGCCAAACCTTGGCAGAGCAGTTCTTC. This chain joins TRBV4-1 and TRBJ2-1, with D unresolved. Trimming removed 2 bases from V and 10 bases from J, with 9 bases in between. Germline CDR1 MGHRA, CDR2 YSYEKL. This CDR3 spans 12 amino acids.

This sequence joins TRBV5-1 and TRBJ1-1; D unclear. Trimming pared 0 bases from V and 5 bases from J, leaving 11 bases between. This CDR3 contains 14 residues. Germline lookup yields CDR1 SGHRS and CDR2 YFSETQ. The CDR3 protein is CASSLGVPETEAFF. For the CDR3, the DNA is TGCGCCAGCAGCTTGGGGGTGCCGGAGACTGAAGCTTTCTTT.

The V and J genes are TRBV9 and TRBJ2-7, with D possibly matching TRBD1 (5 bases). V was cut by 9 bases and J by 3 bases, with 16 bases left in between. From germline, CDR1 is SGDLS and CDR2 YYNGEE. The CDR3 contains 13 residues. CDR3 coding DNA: TGTGCCACCGATAGTACCGACAGCTACGAGCAGTACTTC. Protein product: CATDSTDSYEQYF. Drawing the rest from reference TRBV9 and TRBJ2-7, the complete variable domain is DSGVTQTPKHLITATGQRVTLRCSPRSGDLSVYWYQQSLDQGLQFLIQYYNGEERAKGNILERFSAQQFPDLHSELNLSSLELGDSALYFCATDSTDSYEQYFGPGTRLTVT.

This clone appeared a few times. The CDR3 DNA reads TGTGCCAGTAGCATGGGGGGAACCCAGGGCACCGGGGAGCTGTTTTTT. Its translation: CASSMGGTQGTGELFF. This chain connects TRBV19 to TRBJ2-2; tentative D call: TRBD2 (6 bases). The V end was cut by 6 bases, the J end by 4 bases, with 18 bases between. CDR1 is LNHDA and CDR2 is SQIVND in the germline V gene (reference sequence). The CDR3 is made up of 16 amino acids.

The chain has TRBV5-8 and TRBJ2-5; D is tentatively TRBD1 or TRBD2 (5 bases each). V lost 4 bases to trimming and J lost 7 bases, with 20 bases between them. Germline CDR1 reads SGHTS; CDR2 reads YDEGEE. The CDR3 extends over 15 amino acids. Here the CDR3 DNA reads TGTGCCAGCAGCATTGGGACCCCCATCGGGGTGACCCAGTACTTC. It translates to CASSIGTPIGVTQYF.

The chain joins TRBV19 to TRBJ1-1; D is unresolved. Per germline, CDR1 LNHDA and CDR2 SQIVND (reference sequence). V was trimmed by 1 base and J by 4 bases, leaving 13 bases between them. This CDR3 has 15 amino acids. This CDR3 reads CASSIGSRVSTEAFF. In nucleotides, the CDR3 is TGTGCCAGTAGTATAGGTTCTCGGGTTAGCACTGAAGCTTTCTTT.

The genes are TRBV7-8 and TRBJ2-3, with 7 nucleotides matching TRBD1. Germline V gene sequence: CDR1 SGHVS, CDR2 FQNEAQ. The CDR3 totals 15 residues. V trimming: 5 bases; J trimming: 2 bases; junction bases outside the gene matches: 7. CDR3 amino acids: CASSKTGQLTDTQYF. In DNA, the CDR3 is TGTGCCAGCAGCAAGACAGGGCAACTCACAGATACGCAGTATTTT.

CDR3 sequence (DNA): TGTGCCAGCAGGCCCGGTGGGGCGGGGGGGACAGATACGCAGTATTTT. This gives the protein CASRPGGAGGTDTQYF. This chain uses TRBV2 with TRBJ2-3; 9 bases are a match to TRBD2. The CDR3 is 16 amino acids. V gave up 6 bases and J gave up 3 bases; unmatched junction bases: 10. Germline CDR1 is SNHLY and CDR2 is FYNNEI.

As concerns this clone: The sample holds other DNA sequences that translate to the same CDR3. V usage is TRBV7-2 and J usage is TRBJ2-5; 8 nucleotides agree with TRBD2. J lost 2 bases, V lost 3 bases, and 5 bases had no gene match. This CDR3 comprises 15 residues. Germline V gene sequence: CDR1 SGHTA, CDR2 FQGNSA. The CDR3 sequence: CASSLGGLVQETQYF. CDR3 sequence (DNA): TGTGCCAGCAGCTTGGGGGGACTAGTACAAGAGACCCAGTACTTC.

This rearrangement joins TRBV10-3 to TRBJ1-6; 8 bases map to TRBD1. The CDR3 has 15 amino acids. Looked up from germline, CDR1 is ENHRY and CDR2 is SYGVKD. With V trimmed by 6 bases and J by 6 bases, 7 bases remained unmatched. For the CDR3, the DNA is TGTGCCATCAGGGGGACAGGCGGAGGTAATTCACCCCTCCACTTT. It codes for CAIRGTGGGNSPLHF.

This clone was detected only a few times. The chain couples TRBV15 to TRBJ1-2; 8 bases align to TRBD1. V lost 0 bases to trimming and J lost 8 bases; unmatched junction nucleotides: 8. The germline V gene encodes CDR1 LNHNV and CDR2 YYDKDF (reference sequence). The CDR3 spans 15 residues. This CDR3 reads CATSRESQGAGGYTF. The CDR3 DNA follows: TGTGCCACCAGCAGAGAGAGCCAGGGGGCCGGAGGCTACACCTTC.

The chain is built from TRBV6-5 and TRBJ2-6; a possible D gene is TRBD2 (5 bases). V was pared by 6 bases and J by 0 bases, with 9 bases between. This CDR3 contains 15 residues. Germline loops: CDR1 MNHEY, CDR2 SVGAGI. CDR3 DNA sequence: TGTGCCAGCAGCAGACTATTCTCTGGGGCCAACGTCCTGACTTTC. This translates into CASSRLFSGANVLTF.

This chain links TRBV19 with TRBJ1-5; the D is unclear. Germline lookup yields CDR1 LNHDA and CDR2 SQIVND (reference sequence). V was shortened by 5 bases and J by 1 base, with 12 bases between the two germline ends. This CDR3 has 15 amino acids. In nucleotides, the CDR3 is TGTGCCAGTAGTTTGAACGGTTGGAGCAATCAGCCCCAGCATTTT. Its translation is CASSLNGWSNQPQHF.

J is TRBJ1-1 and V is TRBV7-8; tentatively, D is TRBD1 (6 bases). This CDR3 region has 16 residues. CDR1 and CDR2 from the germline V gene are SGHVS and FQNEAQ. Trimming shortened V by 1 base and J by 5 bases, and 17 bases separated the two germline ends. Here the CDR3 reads CASSLVTRGGRTEAFF. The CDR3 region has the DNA TGTGCCAGCAGCTTAGTAACGCGAGGGGGGAGGACTGAAGCTTTCTTT.

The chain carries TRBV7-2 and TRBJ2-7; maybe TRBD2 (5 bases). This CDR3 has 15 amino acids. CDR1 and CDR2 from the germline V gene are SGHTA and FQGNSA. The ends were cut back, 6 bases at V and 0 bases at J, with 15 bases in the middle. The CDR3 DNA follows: TGTGCCAGCAGGTTCGACCCCGCGGGCTCCTACGAGCAGTACTTC. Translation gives CASRFDPAGSYEQYF.

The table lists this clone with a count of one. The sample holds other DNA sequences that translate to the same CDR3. CDR3 DNA: TGTGCCAGCAGCTTAATGACAGGGCCGACTGAAGCTTTCTTT. Amino acids: CASSLMTGPTEAFF. This chain links TRBV7-3 with TRBJ1-1; TRBD1 matches 7 bases. This CDR3 has 14 amino acids. Germline CDR1 SGHTA, CDR2 FQGTGA. The ends lost 1 base at V and 5 bases at J; junction bases unmatched: 4.

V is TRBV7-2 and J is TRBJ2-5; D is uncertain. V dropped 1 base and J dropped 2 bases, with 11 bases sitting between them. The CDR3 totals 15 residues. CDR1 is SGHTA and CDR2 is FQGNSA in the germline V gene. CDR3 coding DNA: TGTGCCAGCAGCTTAGGCTACTCAGGACAAGAGACCCAGTACTTC. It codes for CASSLGYSGQETQYF.

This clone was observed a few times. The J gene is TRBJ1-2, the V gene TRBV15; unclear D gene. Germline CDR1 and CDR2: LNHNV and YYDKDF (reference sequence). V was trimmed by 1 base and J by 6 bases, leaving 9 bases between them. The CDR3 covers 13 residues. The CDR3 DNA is TGTGCCACCAGCAGAGGAGCGGGCAATGGCTACACCTTC. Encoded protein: CATSRGAGNGYTF.

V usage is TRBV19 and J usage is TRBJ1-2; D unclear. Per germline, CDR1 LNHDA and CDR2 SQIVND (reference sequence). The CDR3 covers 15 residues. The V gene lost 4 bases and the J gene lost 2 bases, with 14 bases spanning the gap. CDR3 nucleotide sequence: TGTGCCAGTAGTACCAGCGCCGTGGAGAACTATGGCTACACCTTC. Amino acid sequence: CASSTSAVENYGYTF.

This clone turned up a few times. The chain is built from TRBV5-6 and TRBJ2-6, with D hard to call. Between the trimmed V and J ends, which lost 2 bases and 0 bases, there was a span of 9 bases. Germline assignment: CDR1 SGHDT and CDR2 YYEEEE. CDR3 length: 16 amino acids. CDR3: CASSFNWISGANVLTF. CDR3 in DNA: TGTGCCAGCAGCTTCAACTGGATCTCTGGGGCCAACGTCCTGACTTTC.

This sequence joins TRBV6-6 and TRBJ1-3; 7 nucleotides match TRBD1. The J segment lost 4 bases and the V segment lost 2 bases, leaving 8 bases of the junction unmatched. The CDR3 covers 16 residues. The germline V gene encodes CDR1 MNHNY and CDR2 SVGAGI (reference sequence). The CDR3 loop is CASSYAGRGQGNTIYF. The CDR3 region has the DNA TGTGCCAGCAGTTACGCCGGGAGGGGGCAAGGAAACACCATATATTTT.

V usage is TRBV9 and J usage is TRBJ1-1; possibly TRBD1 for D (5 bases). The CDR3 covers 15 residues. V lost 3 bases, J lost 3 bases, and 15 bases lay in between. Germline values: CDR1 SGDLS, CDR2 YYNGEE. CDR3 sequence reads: CASSDPVGGYTEAFF. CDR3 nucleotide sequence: TGTGCCAGCAGCGACCCAGTCGGGGGGTACACTGAAGCTTTCTTT.

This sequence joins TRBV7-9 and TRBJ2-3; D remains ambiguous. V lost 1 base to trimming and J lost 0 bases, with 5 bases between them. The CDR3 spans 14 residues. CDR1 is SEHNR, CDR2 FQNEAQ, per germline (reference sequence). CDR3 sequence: CASSLDVSTDTQYF. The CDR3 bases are TGTGCCAGCAGCTTAGATGTGAGCACAGATACGCAGTATTTT.

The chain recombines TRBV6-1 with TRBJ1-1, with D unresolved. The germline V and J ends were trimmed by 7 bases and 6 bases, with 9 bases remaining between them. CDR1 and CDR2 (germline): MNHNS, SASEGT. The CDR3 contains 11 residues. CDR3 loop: CASIVGAEAFF. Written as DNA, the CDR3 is TGTGCCAGCATAGTCGGGGCTGAAGCTTTCTTT.